The rows below give T cell receptor beta chains drawn from one sample of a study of T cells after yellow fever vaccination. TCRdb reanalysed the 5' RACE reads using MiXCR and keeps one entry per CDR3 protein. The repertoire has a few hundred thousand distinct CDR3 sequences, approximately 4.2% of them found once; the top ten carry approximately 24%. Source: PBMCs, taken 5 days after the yellow fever booster vaccination. The source of these receptors is a man between 18 and 35 years old who received the YFV17D yellow fever vaccine. Both conserved end residues are part of each CDR3. D genes are given only for firm matches. A row's size may be missing; if present it is once, few, many or a size class.

few	.	TRBV5-1	TRBJ2-1	15	TGCGCCAGCAGCCACGCGCGGACTACCGTCAATGAGCAGTTCTTC	CASSHARTTVNEQFF
few	TRBD2	TRBV4-3	TRBJ2-7	17	TGCGCCAGCAGCCAAGATTACAGCGGGGAGCTCTCCTACGAGCAGTACTTC	CASSQDYSGELSYEQYF
many	.	TRBV12-3/TRBV12-4	TRBJ2-5	13	TGTGCCAGCAGTTTGGGGCAGGCAGAGACCCAGTACTTC	CASSLGQAETQYF
few	.	TRBV20-1	TRBJ1-6	12	TGCAGTGCCCTTCGGGGGAATTCACCCCTCCACTTT	CSALRGNSPLHF
many	.	TRBV6-2/TRBV6-3	TRBJ2-6	16	TGTGCCAGCAGTTACTCTTTCGAAGCTGGGGCCAACGTCCTGACTTTC	CASSYSFEAGANVLTF
few	.	TRBV6-1	TRBJ1-4	11	TGTGCCAGCAGTGAAGGGTGGATTCGGTTTTTT	CASSEGWIRFF
.	.	TRBV11-2	TRBJ2-2	13	TGTGCCAGCAACTCCGTGGGAACCGGGGAGCTGTTTTTT	CASNSVGTGELFF
.	TRBD2	TRBV12-3/TRBV12-4	TRBJ2-2	17	TGTGCCAGCAGTTTAAGGGGACTAGCGGGGAGTACCGGGGAGCTGTTTTTT	CASSLRGLAGSTGELFF
.	TRBD1	TRBV11-2	TRBJ1-2	14	TGTGCCAGCAGCTTAGGAGGGGGCATCCGTGGCTACACCTTC	CASSLGGGIRGYTF
many	TRBD1	TRBV7-3	TRBJ1-4	15	TGTGCCAGCAGAAAACGAGGGGGCGCGGATGAAAAACTGTTTTTT	CASRKRGGADEKLFF
.	.	TRBV7-9	TRBJ1-1	16	TGTGCCAGCAGTTCTACTGTGGGCAGGGGCGCCACTGAAGCTTTCTTT	CASSSTVGRGATEAFF
many	.	TRBV6-5	TRBJ1-6	15	TGTGCCAGCAGTGAAACTACAGGAGATAATTCACCCCTCCACTTT	CASSETTGDNSPLHF
many	.	TRBV7-9	TRBJ2-5	15	TGTGCCAGCAGCCCCCCCTGGCCCCCGGTGGGGACCCAGTACTTC	CASSPPWPPVGTQYF
many	.	TRBV20-1	TRBJ1-6	16	TGCAGTGCTAGAGATTCCCGAAGCTCCTATAATTCACCCCTCCACTTT	CSARDSRSSYNSPLHF
many	.	TRBV2	TRBJ2-3	17	TGTGCCAGCAGCCGTTTACTAGGGGGGGCGGGACCAGATACGCAGTATTTT	CASSRLLGGAGPDTQYF
.	.	TRBV20-1	TRBJ1-2	14	TGCAGTGCTATCCCGGACCGAGCTAACTATGGCTACACCTTC	CSAIPDRANYGYTF
.	TRBD1	TRBV6-6	TRBJ2-3	13	TGTGCCAGTTTACAGGGGGTCGCAGATACGCAGTATTTT	CASLQGVADTQYF
few	TRBD2	TRBV28	TRBJ2-1	19	TGTGCCAGCAGTTTTACTCCACCGGGACTAGCGGGGGGGCGAGATGAGCAGTTCTTC	CASSFTPPGLAGGRDEQFF
.	TRBD1	TRBV12-3/TRBV12-4	TRBJ2-4	20	TGTGCCAGCAGTTTACGTCTTACGGGACAGGGATTATTAGCCAAAAACATTCAGTACTTC	CASSLRLTGQGLLAKNIQYF
many	TRBD2	TRBV12-3/TRBV12-4	TRBJ2-5	14	TGTGCCAGCACCCTCGGGGCTAGCGGGGGTTCTCCGTACTTC	CASTLGASGGSPYF
.	.	TRBV4-2	TRBJ2-6	17	TGTGCCAGCAGCCAGGCGGGGGCCTGGGGAGGGGCCAACGTCCTGACTTTC	CASSQAGAWGGANVLTF
many	TRBD1	TRBV20-1	TRBJ2-2	15	TGCAGTGGGGCTCTAATGGGACAGGGGGCTAGGGAGCTGTTTTTT	CSGALMGQGARELFF
many	.	TRBV11-2	TRBJ2-2	16	TGTGCCAGCAGATCCCTGCGGACACTTGGCACCGGGGAGCTGTTTTTT	CASRSLRTLGTGELFF
few	.	TRBV12-3/TRBV12-4	TRBJ2-1	13	TGTGCCAGCAGTTTATTACCGGCCAATGAGCAGTTCTTC	CASSLLPANEQFF
.	.	TRBV20-1	TRBJ1-4	14	TGCAGTGCCCCCCCGAGCGGACATAATGAAAAACTGTTTTTT	CSAPPSGHNEKLFF
many	.	TRBV21-1	TRBJ2-5	14	TGTGCCAGCAGCGGGGACCGGGTCGGAGAGACCCAGTACTTC	CASSGDRVGETQYF
few	.	TRBV23-1	TRBJ1-5	15	TGCGCCAGCAGTCACACTCGTAAAGGCAATCAGCCCCAGCATTTT	CASSHTRKGNQPQHF
many	TRBD1	TRBV7-2	TRBJ1-1	16	TGTGCCAGCAGCCGACCGAGACAGGGACCAGAGGCTGAAGCTTTCTTT	CASSRPRQGPEAEAFF
few	TRBD1	TRBV29-1	TRBJ2-2	15	TGCAGCGTCATACAGGGGGCTATGGGAACCGGGGAGCTGTTTTTT	CSVIQGAMGTGELFF
many	.	TRBV10-2	TRBJ2-5	12	TGCGCCAGCAGTGATCGGACAGAGACCCAGTACTTC	CASSDRTETQYF
.	.	TRBV5-1	TRBJ2-2	14	TGCGCCAGCAGCTTGAGACAGTCTCCCGGGGAGCTGTTTTTT	CASSLRQSPGELFF
.	.	TRBV30	TRBJ2-1	13	TGTGCCTGGACACGGCGCTCCTACAATGAGCAGTTCTTC	CAWTRRSYNEQFF
few	.	TRBV28	TRBJ1-5	13	TGTGCCAGCAGTTTAATTAGCAATCAGCCCCAGCATTTT	CASSLISNQPQHF
few	.	TRBV5-6	TRBJ1-2	14	TGTGCCAGCAGCATAACACCGACTAACTATGGCTACACCTTC	CASSITPTNYGYTF
.	.	TRBV20-1	TRBJ2-5	13	TGCAGTGCGCACGGGGGGCCCACGGAGACCCAGTACTTC	CSAHGGPTETQYF
many	.	TRBV12-3/TRBV12-4	TRBJ2-1	14	TGTGCCAGCAGCCCTGGAATGTCCTACAATGAGCAGTTCTTC	CASSPGMSYNEQFF
many	.	TRBV7-2	TRBJ1-2	14	TGTGCCAGCACCCCATGGGGGGTTGACTATGGCTACACCTTC	CASTPWGVDYGYTF
few	.	TRBV4-1	TRBJ2-7	16	TGCGCCAGCAGCCAAGTTAACCTCAACCAAATCTACGAGCAGTACTTC	CASSQVNLNQIYEQYF
few	.	TRBV7-9	TRBJ2-3	14	TGTGCCAGCAGCCAAGTCATGAGTTCAGATACGCAGTATTTT	CASSQVMSSDTQYF
.	TRBD2	TRBV14	TRBJ2-2	15	TGTGCCAGCAGCCCACTAGCGCCGAACACCGGGGAGCTGTTTTTT	CASSPLAPNTGELFF
few	.	TRBV3-1	TRBJ1-3	15	TGTGCCAGCAGCCAAGGGCAGGCTTTTGGAAACACCATATATTTT	CASSQGQAFGNTIYF
few	.	TRBV20-1	TRBJ1-5	14	TGCAGTGCTATCAGGGACGGAGGCAATCAGCCCCAGCATTTT	CSAIRDGGNQPQHF
many	.	TRBV12-3/TRBV12-4	TRBJ2-3	14	TGTGCCAGCAGCTGGACTGCAGGCACAGATACGCAGTATTTT	CASSWTAGTDTQYF
.	.	TRBV7-2	TRBJ2-7	15	TGTGCCAGCAGCTTCTCGCGGGACTCTTCCTACGAGCAGTACTTC	CASSFSRDSSYEQYF
few	TRBD1	TRBV5-1	TRBJ1-2	12	TGCGCCAGCAGCGCGGGACAGGGAGGCTACACCTTC	CASSAGQGGYTF
many	TRBD2	TRBV12-3/TRBV12-4	TRBJ2-2	15	TGTGCCAGCGGCTGGGCTAGCGGGGGATTCGGGGAGCTGTTTTTT	CASGWASGGFGELFF
.	TRBD2	TRBV4-1	TRBJ2-5	14	TGCGCCAGCATGACCGGGACTAGACAAGAGACCCAGTACTTC	CASMTGTRQETQYF
many	.	TRBV5-1	TRBJ2-1	14	TGCGCCAGCAGCCTCCATGAATCGTCGGGACAGCAGTTCTTC	CASSLHESSGQQFF
.	.	TRBV7-2	TRBJ2-6	16	TGTGCCAGCAGCCCTGACGGATCAGCAGGGGCCAACGTCCTGACTTTC	CASSPDGSAGANVLTF
.	.	TRBV7-3	TRBJ1-4	14	TGTGCCAGCATCATGACGCGAGGAAATGAAAAACTGTTTTTT	CASIMTRGNEKLFF
many	.	TRBV29-1	TRBJ2-4	12	TGCAGCGTTGGGGGGGCCAAAAACATTCAGTACTTC	CSVGGAKNIQYF
many	.	TRBV6-2/TRBV6-3	TRBJ2-2	16	TGTGCCAGCAGTCCAGACGGCATCGCGAACACCGGGGAGCTGTTTTTT	CASSPDGIANTGELFF